This T cell receptor (beta chain) was found in a study of cytomegalovirus exposure and HLA in healthy donors. For the study at large: The 120 validation repertoires were produced on the same platform as the 500 to 800 repertoires of the first cohort. This was reported in a later analysis. Study-level findings and limits: Listed as cytomegalovirus-associated were roughly 180 TCR beta chains. Among the CMV-associated chains, a few were confirmed in vitro as specific for CMV antigens.

Clones were read by immunoSEQ multiplex PCR, and TCRdb kept only the in-frame ones, dropping some. The repertoire has 150,000 to 200,000 clones, roughly 77% of them found once; the top ten carry 1% to 1.5%. V gave up 1 base and J gave up 3 bases; unmatched junction bases: 7. This CDR3 has 17 residues. The germline gives CDR1 SGDLS, CDR2 YYNGEE. Of note for this clone: Antigen specificity is unknown.

The donors were part of the validation cohort of 100 to 150 subjects. That cohort was separate from the first cohort, which comprised about 670 subjects. The source of this sequence is a woman in her twenties or thirties in good health and CMV-seronegative. The rearrangement joins TRBV9 to TRBJ2-2, with 9 bases that match TRBD2. The sequenced material came from PBMCs. The CDR3 nucleotides are TGTGCCAGCAGCGTAATCAGCGGGAGGATGTACACCGGGGAGCTGTTTTTT. It specifies CASSVISGRMYTGELFF.